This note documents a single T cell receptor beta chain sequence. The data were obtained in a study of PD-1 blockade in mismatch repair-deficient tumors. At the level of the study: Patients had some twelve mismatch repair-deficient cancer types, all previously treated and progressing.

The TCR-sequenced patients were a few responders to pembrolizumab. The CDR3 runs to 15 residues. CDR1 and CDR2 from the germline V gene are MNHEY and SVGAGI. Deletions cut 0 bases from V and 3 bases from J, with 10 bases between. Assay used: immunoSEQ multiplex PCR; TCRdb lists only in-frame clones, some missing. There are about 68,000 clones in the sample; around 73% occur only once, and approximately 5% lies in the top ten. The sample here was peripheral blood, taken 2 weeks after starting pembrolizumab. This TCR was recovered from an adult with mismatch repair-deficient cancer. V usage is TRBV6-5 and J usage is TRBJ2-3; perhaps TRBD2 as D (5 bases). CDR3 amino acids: CASSYSPWETDTQYF. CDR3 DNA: TGTGCCAGCAGTTACTCACCCTGGGAGACAGATACGCAGTATTTT.